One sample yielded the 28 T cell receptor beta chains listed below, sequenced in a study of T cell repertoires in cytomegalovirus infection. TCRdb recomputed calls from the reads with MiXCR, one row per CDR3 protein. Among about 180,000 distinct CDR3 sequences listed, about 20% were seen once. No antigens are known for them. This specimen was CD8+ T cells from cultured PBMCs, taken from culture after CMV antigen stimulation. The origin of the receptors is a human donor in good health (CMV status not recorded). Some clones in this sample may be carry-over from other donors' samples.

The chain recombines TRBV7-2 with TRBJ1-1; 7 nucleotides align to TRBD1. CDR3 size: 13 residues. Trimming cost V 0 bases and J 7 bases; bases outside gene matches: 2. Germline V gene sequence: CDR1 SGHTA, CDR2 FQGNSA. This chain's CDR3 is CASSLANRGEAFF. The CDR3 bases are TGTGCCAGCAGCTTAGCGAACAGGGGTGAAGCTTTCTTT.

The CDR3: CARGDRLNTEAFF. CDR3 coding DNA: TGTGCCAGGGGGGACAGACTTAACACTGAAGCTTTCTTT. The genes are TRBV7-2 and TRBJ1-1, with 7 bases identical to TRBD1. CDR3 length equals 13 residues. The ends lost 9 bases at V and 2 bases at J; junction bases unmatched: 6. Germline V gene sequence: CDR1 SGHTA, CDR2 FQGNSA.

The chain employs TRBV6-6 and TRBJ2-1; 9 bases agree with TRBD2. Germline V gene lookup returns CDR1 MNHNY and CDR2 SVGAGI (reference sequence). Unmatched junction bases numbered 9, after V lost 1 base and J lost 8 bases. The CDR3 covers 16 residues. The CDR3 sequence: CASSYFGSSGAHEQFF. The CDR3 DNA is TGTGCCAGCAGTTACTTCGGGTCTAGCGGGGCCCATGAGCAGTTCTTC.

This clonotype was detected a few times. This CDR3 is CASRDRTEAFF. CDR3 sequence (DNA): TGTGCCAGTAGGGACCGCACTGAAGCTTTCTTT. This sequence joins TRBV19 and TRBJ1-1; unclear D gene. V lost 6 bases and J lost 4, with 6 bases in between. The CDR3 consists of 11 residues. Germline CDR1 is LNHDA and CDR2 is SQIVND (reference sequence).

In DNA, the CDR3 is TGCAGTGCTCCAGACAGGGGGAACGGTTCACCCCTCCACTTT. It is translated as CSAPDRGNGSPLHF. The rearrangement links TRBV20-1 to TRBJ1-6; 9 nucleotides line up with TRBD1. Germline values: CDR1 DFQATT, CDR2 SNEGSKA (reference sequence). The CDR3 loop spans 14 amino acids. The junction had 8 bases not matched to a gene; V was cut back by 5 bases and J by 9 bases.

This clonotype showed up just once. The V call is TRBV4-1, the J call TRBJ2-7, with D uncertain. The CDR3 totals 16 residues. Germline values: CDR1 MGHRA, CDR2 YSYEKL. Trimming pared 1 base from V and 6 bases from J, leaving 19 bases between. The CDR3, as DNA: TGCGCCAGCAGCCAAGCGGTCCGGACCGGGTGGGCCGAGCAGTACTTC. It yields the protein CASSQAVRTGWAEQYF.

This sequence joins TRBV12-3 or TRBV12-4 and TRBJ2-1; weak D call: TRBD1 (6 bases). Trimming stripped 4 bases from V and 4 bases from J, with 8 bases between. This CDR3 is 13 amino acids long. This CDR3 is CASSSTGYNEQFF. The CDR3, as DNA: TGTGCCAGCAGTTCTACAGGGTACAATGAGCAGTTCTTC.

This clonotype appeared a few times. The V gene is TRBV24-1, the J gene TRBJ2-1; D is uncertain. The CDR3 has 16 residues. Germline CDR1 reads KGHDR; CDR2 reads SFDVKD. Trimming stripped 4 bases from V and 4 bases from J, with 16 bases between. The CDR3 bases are TGTGCCACCAGTGACCCCGGAAGCCAGCCTTACAATGAGCAGTTCTTC. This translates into CATSDPGSQPYNEQFF.

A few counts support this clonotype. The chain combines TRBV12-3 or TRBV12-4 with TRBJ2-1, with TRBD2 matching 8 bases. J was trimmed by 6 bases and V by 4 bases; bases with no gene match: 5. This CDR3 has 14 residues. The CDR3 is CASSSGGGVNEQFF. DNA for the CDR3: TGTGCCAGCAGTTCCGGGGGGGGGGTCAATGAGCAGTTCTTC.

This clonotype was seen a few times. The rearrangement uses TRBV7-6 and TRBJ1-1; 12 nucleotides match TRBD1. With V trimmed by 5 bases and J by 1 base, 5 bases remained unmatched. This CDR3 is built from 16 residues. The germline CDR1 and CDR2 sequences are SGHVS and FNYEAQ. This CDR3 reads CASSRDRGLGNTEAFF. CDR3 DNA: TGTGCCAGCAGCCGGGACAGGGGGCTAGGGAACACTGAAGCTTTCTTT.

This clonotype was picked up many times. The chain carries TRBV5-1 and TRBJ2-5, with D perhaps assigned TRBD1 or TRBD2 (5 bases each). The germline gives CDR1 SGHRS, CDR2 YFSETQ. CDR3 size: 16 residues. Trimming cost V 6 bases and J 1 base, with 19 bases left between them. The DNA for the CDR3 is TGCGCCAGCACCACGGAACCGGGACGGACCCAAGAGACCCAGTACTTC. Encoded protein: CASTTEPGRTQETQYF.

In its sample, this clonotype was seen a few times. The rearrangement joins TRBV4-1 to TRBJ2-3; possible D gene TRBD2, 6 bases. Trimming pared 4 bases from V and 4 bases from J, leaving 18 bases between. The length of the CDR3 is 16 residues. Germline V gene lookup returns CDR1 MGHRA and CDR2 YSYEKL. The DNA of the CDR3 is TGCGCCAGCAGCCCCCGTGGGGAGGAGGGGCCAGATACGCAGTATTTT. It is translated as CASSPRGEEGPDTQYF.

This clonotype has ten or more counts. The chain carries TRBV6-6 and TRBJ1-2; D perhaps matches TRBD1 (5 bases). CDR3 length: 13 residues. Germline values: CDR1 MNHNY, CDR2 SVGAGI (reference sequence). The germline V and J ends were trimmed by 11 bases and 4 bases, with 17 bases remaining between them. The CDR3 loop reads CAGQDDRFYGYTF. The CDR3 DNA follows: TGTGCCGGACAAGACGACAGATTCTATGGCTACACCTTC.

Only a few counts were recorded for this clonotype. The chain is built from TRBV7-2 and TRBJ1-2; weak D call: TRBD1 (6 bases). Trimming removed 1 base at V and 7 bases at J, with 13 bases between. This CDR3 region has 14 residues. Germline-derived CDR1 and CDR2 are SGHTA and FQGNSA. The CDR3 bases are TGTGCCAGCAGCTTAGGGGCAGGGGCGTCTGGCTACACCTTC. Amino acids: CASSLGAGASGYTF.

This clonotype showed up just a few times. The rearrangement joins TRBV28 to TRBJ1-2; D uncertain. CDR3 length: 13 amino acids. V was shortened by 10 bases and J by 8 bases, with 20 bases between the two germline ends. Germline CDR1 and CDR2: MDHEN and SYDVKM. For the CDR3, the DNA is TGTGCCACCGCTCAGCCCTCAAGAAGGGGCTACACCTTC. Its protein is CATAQPSRRGYTF.

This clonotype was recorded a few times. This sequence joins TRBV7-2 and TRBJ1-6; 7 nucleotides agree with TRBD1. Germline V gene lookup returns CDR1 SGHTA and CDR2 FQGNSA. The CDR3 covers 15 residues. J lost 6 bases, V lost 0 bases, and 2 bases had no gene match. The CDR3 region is CASSLAPGGNSPLHF. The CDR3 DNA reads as TGTGCCAGCAGCTTAGCGCCAGGGGGTAATTCACCCCTCCACTTT.

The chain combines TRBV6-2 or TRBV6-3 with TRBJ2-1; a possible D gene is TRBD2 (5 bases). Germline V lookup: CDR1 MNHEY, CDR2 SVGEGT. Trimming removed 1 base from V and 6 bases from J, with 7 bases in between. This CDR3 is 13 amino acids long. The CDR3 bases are TGTGCCAGCAGTTACTTCCGGGGCAATGAGCAGTTCTTC. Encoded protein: CASSYFRGNEQFF.

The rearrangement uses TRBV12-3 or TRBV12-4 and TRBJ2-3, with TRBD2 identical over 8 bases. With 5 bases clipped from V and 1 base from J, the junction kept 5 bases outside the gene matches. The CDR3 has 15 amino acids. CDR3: CASSGLLAGTDTQYF. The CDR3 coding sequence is TGTGCCAGCAGTGGACTACTAGCGGGCACAGATACGCAGTATTTT.

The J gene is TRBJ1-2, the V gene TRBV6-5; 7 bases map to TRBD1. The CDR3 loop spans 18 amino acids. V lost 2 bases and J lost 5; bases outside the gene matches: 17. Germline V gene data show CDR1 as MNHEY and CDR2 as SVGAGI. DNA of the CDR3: TGTGCCAGCAGTTACACCCCCACCGGGACAGATATCCTTTATGGCTACACCTTC. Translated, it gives CASSYTPTGTDILYGYTF.

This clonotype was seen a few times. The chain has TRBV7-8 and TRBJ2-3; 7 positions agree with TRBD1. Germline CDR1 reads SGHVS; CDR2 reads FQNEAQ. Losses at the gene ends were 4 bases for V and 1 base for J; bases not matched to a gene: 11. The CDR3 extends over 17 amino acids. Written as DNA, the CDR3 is TGTGCCAGCAGCTACGATGACCGGGACAGCGGCACAGATACGCAGTATTTT. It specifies CASSYDDRDSGTDTQYF.

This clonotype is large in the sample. The CDR3: CASSQVGAKPGYNEQFF. CDR3 nucleotides: TGCGCCAGCAGCCAAGTGGGGGCAAAACCAGGGTACAATGAGCAGTTCTTC. This chain connects TRBV4-1 to TRBJ2-1; a weak D match, TRBD1 (6 bases). V was shortened by 1 base and J by 4 bases, with 17 bases between the two germline ends. Germline V lookup: CDR1 MGHRA, CDR2 YSYEKL. The CDR3 totals 17 residues.

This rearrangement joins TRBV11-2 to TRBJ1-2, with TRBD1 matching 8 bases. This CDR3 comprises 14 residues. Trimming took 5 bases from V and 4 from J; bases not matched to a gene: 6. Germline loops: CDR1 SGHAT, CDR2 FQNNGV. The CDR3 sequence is CASSLRDRFYGYTF. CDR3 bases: TGTGCCAGCAGCCTTAGGGACAGGTTCTATGGCTACACCTTC.

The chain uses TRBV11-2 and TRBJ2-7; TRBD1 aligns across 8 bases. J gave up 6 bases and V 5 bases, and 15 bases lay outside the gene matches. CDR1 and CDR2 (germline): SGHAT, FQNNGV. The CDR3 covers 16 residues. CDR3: CASSTQDRENKAEQYF. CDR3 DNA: TGTGCCAGCAGCACCCAGGACAGGGAAAATAAGGCCGAGCAGTACTTC.

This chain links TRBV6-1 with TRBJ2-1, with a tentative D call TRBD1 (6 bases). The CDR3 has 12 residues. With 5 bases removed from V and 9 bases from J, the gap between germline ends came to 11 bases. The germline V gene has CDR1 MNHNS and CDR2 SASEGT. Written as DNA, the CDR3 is TGTGCCAGCAGTCAGACAGGACGTGAGCAGTTCTTC. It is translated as CASSQTGREQFF.

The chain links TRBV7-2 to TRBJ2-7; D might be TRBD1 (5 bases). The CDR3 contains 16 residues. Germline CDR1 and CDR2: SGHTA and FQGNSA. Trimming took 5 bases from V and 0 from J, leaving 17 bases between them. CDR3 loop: CASSPATTVLSYEQYF. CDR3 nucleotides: TGTGCCAGCAGCCCTGCCACGACAGTGCTCTCCTACGAGCAGTACTTC.

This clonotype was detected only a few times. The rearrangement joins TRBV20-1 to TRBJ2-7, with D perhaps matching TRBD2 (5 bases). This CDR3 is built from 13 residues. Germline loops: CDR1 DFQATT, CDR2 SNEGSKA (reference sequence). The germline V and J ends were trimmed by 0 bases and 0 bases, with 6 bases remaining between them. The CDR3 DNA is TGCAGTGCTAGAGAAGGAGGCTCCTACGAGCAGTACTTC. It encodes CSAREGGSYEQYF.

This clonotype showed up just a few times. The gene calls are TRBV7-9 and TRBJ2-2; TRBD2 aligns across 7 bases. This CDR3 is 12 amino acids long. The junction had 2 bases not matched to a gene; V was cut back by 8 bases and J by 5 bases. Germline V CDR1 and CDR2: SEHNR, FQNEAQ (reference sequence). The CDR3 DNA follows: TGTGCCAGCGACGGGGGGACCGGGGAGCTGTTTTTT. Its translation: CASDGGTGELFF.

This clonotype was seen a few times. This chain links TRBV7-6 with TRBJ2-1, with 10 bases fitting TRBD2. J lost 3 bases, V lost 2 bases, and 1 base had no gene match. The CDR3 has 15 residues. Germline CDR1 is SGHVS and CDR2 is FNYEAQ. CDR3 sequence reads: CASSLPSGGYNEQFF. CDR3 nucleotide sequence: TGTGCCAGCAGCTTACCTAGCGGGGGCTACAATGAGCAGTTCTTC.